The rows below give T cell receptor beta chains drawn from one sample of a study of cytomegalovirus exposure and HLA in healthy donors. Data came from immunoSEQ multiplex PCR; TCRdb stores just in-frame clones and leaves some out. The table includes under 300,000 clones, around 81% detected once. The specimen was PBMCs. The receptors were gathered from a woman aged 55 to 70 in good health and CMV-seropositive. CDR3s include the opening cysteine and the closing phenylalanine or tryptophan. Each record gives: J gene, CDR3 length, V gene, CDR3 protein.

TRBJ2-1 12 TRBV5-6 CASSLISNEQFF
TRBJ2-5 14 TRBV27 CASSPSTGGETQYF
TRBJ1-4 13 TRBV6-5 CASWDRGSPGLFF
TRBJ1-3 9 TRBV5-5 CASGVKGDF
TRBJ1-3 16 TRBV6-6 CASSSGTWRSGNTIYF
TRBJ2-7 15 TRBV5-4 CASSFVPGLAAEQYF
TRBJ1-4 18 TRBV4-1 CASSQGVIRQGTNEKLFF
TRBJ1-1 15 TRBV5-1 CASSLGTGAKTEAFF
TRBJ2-1 11 TRBV5-1 CASSLTSEQFF
TRBJ1-4 18 TRBV4-2 CASSQDGQGSTSNEKLFF
TRBJ1-4 14 TRBV10-3 CATRGEGGNEKLFF
TRBJ1-1 15 TRBV27 CASNGRGRGNTEAFF
TRBJ2-7 13 TRBV7-3 CASSWGQGYEQYF
TRBJ2-7 12 TRBV29-1 CSVRSPSYEQYF
TRBJ2-7 17 TRBV7-4 CASSLGPWLAPSYEQYF
TRBJ1-2 13 TRBV13 CASSLGRTDGYTF
TRBJ2-3 15 TRBV7-9 CASSLDQGLLDTQYF
TRBJ1-1 13 TRBV11-2 CASSLYRYTEAFF
TRBJ1-1 14 TRBV7-3 CASSPGTQNTEAFF
TRBJ2-7 15 TRBV5-1 CASRDGTSGSYEQYF
TRBJ2-5 13 TRBV29-1 CSALTGPQETQYF
TRBJ2-7 16 TRBV19 CASSPSSQGAVYEQYF
TRBJ2-3 13 TRBV5-1 CASNPTSTDTQYF
TRBJ2-5 20 TRBV10-3 CAISDPGLAGGRGGRETQYF
TRBJ2-2 16 TRBV19 CASSILSSGGTGELFF
TRBJ2-7 18 TRBV28 CASSLITGPFLSSYEQYF
TRBJ1-2 14 TRBV13 CASSRGILNYGYTF
TRBJ2-2 16 TRBV27 CASSLSAGKNTGELFF
TRBJ1-1 13 TRBV2 CASTGRVNTEAFF
TRBJ1-2 12 TRBV13 CASSFNRRGYTF
TRBJ2-1 12 TRBV6-1 CASSESRGEQFF
TRBJ1-3 13 TRBV19 CASSMGRGNTIYF
TRBJ2-1 15 TRBV7-6 CASSGRSGRGNEQFF
TRBJ1-2 15 TRBV29-1 CSVVDRDRGSYGYTF
TRBJ2-6 17 TRBV4-1 CASSQAGGRLGANVLTF
TRBJ1-1 16 TRBV28 CASSRTGRFWGTEAFF
TRBJ1-2 14 TRBV7-2 CASSLDGRGHGYTF
TRBJ1-3 17 TRBV23-1 CASSQNDPGGRGNTIYF
TRBJ2-1 13 TRBV7-9 CASTLAGEVEQFF
TRBJ1-6 15 TRBV5-1 CASRTGAGNNSPLHF
TRBJ2-7 15 TRBV5-1 CASSPAGGAPYEQYF
TRBJ1-5 15 TRBV6-1 CASRAGAFSNQPQHF